This T cell receptor beta chain stems from a study of blood T cells in healthy people across ages. Looked up from germline, CDR1 is SGHRS and CDR2 is YFSETQ. V lost 4 bases to trimming and J lost 0 bases; unmatched junction nucleotides: 9. This CDR3 has 16 residues. A J-beta primer mix and a sample-barcoded 5' primer were used in a second PCR of about 7 to 11 cycles. TCRdb ran MiXCR on the 5' RACE reads and lists one entry per CDR3 protein. The sample yields around 990,000 distinct CDR3 sequences, around 25% seen once. These records were also assigned to another study, of T cells of mothers and their children. This second study notes: Among related mother-child pairs, overlap was slightly higher than in unrelated pairs, though not significantly.

The chain couples TRBV5-1 to TRBJ1-1, with 7 bases that match TRBD1. The sequence derives from a girl aged 2-10 years in good health. The specimen sequenced was blood. The CDR3 loop reads CASSQGQVTLNTEAFF. CDR3 in DNA: TGCGCCAGCAGCCAAGGACAGGTAACTCTGAACACTGAAGCTTTCTTT.